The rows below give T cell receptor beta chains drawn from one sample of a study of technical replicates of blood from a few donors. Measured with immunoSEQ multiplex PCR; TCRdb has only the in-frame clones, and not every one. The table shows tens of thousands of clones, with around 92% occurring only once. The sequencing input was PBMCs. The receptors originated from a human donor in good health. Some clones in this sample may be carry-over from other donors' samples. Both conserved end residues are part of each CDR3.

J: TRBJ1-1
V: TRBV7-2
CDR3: CASSPRRGWNTEAFF

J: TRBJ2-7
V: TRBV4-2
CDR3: CASSQVISYEQYF

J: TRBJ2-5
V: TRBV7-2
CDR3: CASSLGLAGGPRVETQYF

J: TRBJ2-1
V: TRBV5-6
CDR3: CASSYGASGLGEQFF

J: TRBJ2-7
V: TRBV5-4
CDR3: CASSHKGTVYEQYF

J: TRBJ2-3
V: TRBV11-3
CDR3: CASSLGLAQTDTQYF

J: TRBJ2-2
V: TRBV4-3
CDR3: CASSQYSGSAGELFF

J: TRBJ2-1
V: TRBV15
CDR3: CATCDSFINNEQFF

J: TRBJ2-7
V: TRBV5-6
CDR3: CASSPPSGGYGIHEQYF

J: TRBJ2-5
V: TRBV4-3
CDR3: CASSQDLSETQYF

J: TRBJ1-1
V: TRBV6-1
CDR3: CASRRRGLAEAFF

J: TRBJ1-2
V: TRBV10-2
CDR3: CASRTANYGYTF

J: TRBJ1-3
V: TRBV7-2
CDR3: CASSPNSGTVRNTIYF

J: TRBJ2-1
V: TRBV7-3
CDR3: CASSEPGLGNEQFF

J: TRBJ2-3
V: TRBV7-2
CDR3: CASSPSGTSTDTQYF

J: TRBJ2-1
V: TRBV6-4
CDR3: CASSEGGSYNEQFF

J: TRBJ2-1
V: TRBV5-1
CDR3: CASSSAGAYNEQFF

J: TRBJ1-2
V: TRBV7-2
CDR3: CASSPGGYGYTF

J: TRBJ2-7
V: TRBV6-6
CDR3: CASSYSARTYEQYF

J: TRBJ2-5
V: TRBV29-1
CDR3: CSAVTAYQETQYF

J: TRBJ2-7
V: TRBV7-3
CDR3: CASSLAGGSYEQYF

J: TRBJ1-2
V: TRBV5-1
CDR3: CASSLGQLPLLDGYTF

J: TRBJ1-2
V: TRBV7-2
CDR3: CASSQEGLDYGYTF

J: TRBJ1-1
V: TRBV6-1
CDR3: CASSEAPRGANFRTEAFF

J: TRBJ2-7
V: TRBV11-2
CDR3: CASSPVEGALREQYF

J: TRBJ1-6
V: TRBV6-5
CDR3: CASKRGSYNSPLHF

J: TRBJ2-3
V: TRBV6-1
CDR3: CASSRTRTADTQYF

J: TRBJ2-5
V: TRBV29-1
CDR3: CSVASGIQETQYF

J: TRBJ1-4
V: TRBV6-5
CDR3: CASSYAGRGGNEKLFF

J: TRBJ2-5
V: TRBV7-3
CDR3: CASSPRVAGGVRETQYF

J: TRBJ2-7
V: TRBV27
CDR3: CASSSLGGPYEQYF

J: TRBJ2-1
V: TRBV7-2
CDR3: CASRPASGRNEQFF

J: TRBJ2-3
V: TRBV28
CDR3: CASSFSIAQGPDTQYF

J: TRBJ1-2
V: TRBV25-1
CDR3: CASSEQTGLRYGYTF

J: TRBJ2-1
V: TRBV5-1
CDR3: CASSPGLAGNEQFF

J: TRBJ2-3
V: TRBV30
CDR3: CAFYSLDTQYF

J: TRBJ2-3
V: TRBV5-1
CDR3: CASSRGLARIADTQYF

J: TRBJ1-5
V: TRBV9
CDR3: CASSAAGGRGQPQHF

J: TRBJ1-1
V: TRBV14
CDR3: CASSQGFWRGTEAFF

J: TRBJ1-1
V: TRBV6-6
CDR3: CASSTRTAYTEAFF

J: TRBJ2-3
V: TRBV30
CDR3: CAWRRGQGADTQYF

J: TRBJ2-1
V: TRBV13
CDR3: CASSLVPRTSGRHEQFF

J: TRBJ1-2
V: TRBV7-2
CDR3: CASSWRQGNYGYTF

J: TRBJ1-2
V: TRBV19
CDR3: CASTAGWNTF

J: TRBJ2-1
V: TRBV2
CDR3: CASRGRTVRMEQFF

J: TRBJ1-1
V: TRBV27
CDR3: CAAWGQGHPEAFF

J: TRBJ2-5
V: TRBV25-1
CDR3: CASLRSGGLETQYF